The clone carrying this T cell receptor beta chain occurred a few times. The antigen is not known. TCRdb recomputed calls from the 5' RACE reads with MiXCR, one row per CDR3 protein. The repertoire holds about 470,000 distinct CDR3 sequences, around 25% seen once, with around 13% in the top ten. The CDR3 spans 12 residues. The V and J ends lost 4 bases and 4 bases respectively, with 7 bases between them. The data originate from a study of T-cell memory formation after mild COVID-19. Study overall: There were largely donor-specific TCR clusters.

Study-level results: Day 15 to 85 contracting clones showed balanced CD4/CD8; day 15 to 37 expanders favored CD4+. Second-wave clones with a day 37 peak had unconfirmed SARS-CoV-2 specificity. Several responding clones turned up in pre-infection memory, indicating that cross-reactive memory may have taken part.

This receptor was taken from an adult woman who had mild COVID-19 (a few samples of this study predate the infection). Cell type and time point are not known. Input material: PBMCs or a T cell subset sorted from them (not recorded which). V and J are TRBV12-3 or TRBV12-4 and TRBJ2-5; D uncertain. CDR3 sequence (DNA): TGTGCCAGCAGTTCGACCGTAGAGACCCAGTACTTC. Translated: CASSSTVETQYF.